This TCR beta chain was sequenced during a study of shared clonotypes between healthy human individuals. About the research overall: For every donor, three CD4 naive, three CD4 memory, two CD8 naive and one CD8 memory plates were used. Study-wide results and limits: The study found lower generation probabilities in non-shared clonotypes than in those shared by all four donors.

Original processing notes: Filtering differed since immunoSEQ provided only junctions, with no quality scores. The table came from immunoSEQ multiplex PCR; TCRdb's copy has only in-frame clones and leaves some out. V and J calls and clone size are as listed in that table; D and trimming were resolved from the DNA. Found here are under 2,500,000 clones, almost 96% of them singletons; the top ten hold 0.1% to 0.15%. CD4+ cells underwent separation, giving CD45RA+ naive and CD45RA-negative memory subsets. As for this clone: Its cognate antigen is unknown.

This CDR3 has 14 amino acids. Trimming cost V 6 bases and J 2 bases; bases outside gene matches: 5. Germline lookup yields CDR1 MNHNY and CDR2 SVGAGI (reference sequence). The receptor was derived from a man aged 18 to 30 in good health. The chain recombines TRBV6-6 with TRBJ2-3; 7 bases map to TRBD1. The material sequenced was naive CD4+ T cells sorted from blood. Subset noted: CD45RA+ positively selected. The CDR3 here is CASRGTEFTDTQYF. The CDR3 coding sequence is TGTGCCAGCAGGGGGACAGAGTTCACAGATACGCAGTATTTT.